The next 2 T cell receptor beta chains were all read from a single sample in a study of blood T cell repertoires in COVID-19 (dated by TCRdb to 2018 to 2020). The library came from the immunoSEQ multiplex PCR assay. TCRdb took over this immuneACCESS table, retaining in-frame rearrangements with V and J assigned. Such tables are incomplete; in checked studies, under half of the missing clones stem from an unresolved V gene, and the remainder is unexplained. In this sample the table shows around 140,000 clones, about four fifths of which occur a single time. Together, the top ten hold around 3.8% of the sample. The sequenced material came from peripheral blood. These receptors came from a man aged 70-80 years who had recovered from COVID-19.

The rearrangement links TRBV3-1 (or the pseudogene TRBV3-2) to TRBJ2-7; a weak D match, TRBD1 (6 bases). Germline V CDR1 and CDR2: LGHDT, YNNKEL (reference sequence). The V end was cut by 4 bases, the J end by 4 bases, with 14 bases between. The CDR3 covers 14 residues. CDR3 region: CASSPQGTEYEQYF. The DNA for the CDR3 is TGTGCCAGCAGCCCTCAGGGGACGGAATACGAGCAGTACTTC.

J is TRBJ2-7 and V is TRBV6-6; 7 bases are a match to TRBD2. The CDR3 extends over 16 amino acids. CDR1 and CDR2 (germline): MNHNY, SVGAGI (reference sequence). V gave up 6 bases and J gave up 0 bases; unmatched junction bases: 11. The CDR3 sequence: CASRTTVGGSSYEQYF. The CDR3 nucleotides read TGTGCCAGCAGGACAACTGTCGGCGGGAGCTCCTACGAGCAGTACTTC.